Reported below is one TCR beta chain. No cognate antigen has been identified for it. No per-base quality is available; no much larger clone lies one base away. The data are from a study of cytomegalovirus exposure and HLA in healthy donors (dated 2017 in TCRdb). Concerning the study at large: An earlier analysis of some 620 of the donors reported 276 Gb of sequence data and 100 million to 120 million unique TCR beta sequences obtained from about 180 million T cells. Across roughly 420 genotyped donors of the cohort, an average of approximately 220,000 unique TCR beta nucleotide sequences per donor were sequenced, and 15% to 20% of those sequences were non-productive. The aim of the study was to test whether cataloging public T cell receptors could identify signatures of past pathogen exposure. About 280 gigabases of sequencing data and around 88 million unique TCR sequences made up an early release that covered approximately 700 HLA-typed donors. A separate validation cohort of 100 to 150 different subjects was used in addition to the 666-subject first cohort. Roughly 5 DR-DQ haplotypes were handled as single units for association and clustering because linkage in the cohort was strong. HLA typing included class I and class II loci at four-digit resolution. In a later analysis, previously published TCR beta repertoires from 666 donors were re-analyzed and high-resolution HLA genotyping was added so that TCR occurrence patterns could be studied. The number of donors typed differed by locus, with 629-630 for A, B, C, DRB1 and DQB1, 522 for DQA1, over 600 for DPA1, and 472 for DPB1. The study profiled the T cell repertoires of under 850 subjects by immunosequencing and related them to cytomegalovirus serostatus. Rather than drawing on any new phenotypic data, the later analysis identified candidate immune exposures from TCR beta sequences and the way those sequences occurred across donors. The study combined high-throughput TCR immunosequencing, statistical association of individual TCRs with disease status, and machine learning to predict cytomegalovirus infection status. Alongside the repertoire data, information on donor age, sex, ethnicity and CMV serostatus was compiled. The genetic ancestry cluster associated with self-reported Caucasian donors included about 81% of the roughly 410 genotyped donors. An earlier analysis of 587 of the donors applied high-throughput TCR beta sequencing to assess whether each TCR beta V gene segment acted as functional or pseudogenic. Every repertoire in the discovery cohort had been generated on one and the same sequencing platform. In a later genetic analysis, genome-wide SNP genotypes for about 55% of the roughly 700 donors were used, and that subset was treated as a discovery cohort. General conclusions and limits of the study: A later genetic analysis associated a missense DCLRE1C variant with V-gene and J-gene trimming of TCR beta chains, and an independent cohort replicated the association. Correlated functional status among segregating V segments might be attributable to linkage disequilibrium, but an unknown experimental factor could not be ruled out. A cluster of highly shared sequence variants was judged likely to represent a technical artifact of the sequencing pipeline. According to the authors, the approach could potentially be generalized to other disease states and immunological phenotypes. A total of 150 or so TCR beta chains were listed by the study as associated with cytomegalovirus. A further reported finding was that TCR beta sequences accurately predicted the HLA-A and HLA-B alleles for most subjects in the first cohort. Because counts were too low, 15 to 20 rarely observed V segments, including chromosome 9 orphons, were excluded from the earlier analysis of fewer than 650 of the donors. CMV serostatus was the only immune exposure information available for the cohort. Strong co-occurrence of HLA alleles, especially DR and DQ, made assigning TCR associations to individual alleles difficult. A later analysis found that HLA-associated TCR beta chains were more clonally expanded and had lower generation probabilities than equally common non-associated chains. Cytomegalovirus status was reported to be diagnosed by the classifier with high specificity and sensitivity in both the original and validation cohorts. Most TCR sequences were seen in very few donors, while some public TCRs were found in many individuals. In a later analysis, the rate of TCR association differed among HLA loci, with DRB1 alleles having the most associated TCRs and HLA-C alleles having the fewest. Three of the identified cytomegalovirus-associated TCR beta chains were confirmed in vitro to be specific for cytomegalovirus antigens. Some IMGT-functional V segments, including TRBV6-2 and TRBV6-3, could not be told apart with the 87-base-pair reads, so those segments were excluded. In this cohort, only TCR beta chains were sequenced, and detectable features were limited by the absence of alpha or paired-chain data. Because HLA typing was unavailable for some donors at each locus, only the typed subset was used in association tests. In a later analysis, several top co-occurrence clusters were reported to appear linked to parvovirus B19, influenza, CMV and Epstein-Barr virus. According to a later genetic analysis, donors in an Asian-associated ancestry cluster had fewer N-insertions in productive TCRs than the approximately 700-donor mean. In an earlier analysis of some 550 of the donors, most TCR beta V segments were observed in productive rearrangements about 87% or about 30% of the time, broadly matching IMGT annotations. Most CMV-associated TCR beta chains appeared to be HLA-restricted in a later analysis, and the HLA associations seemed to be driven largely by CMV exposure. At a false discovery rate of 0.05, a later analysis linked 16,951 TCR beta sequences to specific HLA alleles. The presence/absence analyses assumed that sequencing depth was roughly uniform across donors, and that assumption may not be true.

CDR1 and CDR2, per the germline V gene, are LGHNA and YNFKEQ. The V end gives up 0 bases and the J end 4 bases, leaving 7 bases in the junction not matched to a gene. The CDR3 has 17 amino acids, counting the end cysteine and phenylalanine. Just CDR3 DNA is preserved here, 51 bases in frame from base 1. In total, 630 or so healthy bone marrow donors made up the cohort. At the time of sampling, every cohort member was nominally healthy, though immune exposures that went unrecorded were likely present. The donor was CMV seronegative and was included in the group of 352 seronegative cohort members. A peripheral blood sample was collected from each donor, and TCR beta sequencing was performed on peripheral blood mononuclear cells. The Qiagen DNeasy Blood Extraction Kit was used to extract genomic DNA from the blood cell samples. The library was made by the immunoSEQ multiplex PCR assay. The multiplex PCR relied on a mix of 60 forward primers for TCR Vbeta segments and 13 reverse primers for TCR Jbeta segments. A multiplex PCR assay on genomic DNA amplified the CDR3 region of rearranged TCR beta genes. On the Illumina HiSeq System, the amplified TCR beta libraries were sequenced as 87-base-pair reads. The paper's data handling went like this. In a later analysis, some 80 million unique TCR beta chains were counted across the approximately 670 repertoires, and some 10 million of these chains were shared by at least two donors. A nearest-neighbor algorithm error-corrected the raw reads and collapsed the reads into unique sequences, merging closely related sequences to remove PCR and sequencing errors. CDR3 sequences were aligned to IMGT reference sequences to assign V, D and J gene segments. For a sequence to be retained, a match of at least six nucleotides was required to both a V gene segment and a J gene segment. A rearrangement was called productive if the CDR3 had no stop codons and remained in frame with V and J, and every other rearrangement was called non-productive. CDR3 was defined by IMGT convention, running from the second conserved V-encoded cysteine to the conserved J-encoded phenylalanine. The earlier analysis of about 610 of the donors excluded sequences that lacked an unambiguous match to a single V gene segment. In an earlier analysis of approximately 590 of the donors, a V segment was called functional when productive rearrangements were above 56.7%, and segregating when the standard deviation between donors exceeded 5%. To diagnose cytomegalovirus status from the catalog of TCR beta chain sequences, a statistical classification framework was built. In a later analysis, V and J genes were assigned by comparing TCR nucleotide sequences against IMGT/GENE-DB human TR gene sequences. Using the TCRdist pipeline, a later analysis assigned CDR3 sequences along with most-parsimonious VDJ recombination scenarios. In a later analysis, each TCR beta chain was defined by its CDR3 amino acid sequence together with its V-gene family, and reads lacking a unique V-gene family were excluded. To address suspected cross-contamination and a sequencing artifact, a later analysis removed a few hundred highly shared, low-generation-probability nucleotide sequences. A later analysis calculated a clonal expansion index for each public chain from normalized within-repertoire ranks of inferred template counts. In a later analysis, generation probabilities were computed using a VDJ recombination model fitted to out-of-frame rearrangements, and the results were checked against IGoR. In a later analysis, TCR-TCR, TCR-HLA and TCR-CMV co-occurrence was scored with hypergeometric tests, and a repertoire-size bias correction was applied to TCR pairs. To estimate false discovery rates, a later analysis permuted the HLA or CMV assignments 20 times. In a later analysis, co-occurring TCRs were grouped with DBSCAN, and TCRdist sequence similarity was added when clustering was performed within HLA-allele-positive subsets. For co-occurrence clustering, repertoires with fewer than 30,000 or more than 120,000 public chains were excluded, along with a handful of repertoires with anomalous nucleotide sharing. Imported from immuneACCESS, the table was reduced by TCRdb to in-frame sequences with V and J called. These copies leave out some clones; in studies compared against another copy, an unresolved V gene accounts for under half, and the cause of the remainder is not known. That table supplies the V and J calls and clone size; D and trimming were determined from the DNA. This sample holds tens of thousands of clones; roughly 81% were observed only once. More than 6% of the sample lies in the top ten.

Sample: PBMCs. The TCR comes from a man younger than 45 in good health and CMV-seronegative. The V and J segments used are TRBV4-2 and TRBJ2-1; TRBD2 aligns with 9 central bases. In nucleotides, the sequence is TGTGCCAGCAGCCAAGATATTCGCGGGGGGGATTACAATGAGCAGTTCTTC. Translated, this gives CASSQDIRGGDYNEQFF.